This T cell receptor beta chain was recorded in a study of cytomegalovirus exposure and HLA in healthy donors. PCR involved 60 Vbeta and 13 Jbeta primers. In the authors' methods: Among the unique TCR beta chains that a later analysis counted, some 73 million in all, 9.5 million to 12 million were shared. TCRdb's copy holds only in-frame clones and misses some; the assay was immunoSEQ multiplex PCR. For V, J and clone size, that table is used; D and trimming come from the DNA. This table has around 110,000 clones, roughly two thirds appearing once. For this clone: The antigen is not known.

The V gene's germline CDR1 is SGHDN and CDR2 FVKESK. CDR3 length: 15 amino acids. The V segment lost 4 bases and the J segment 2 bases; nucleotides outside the gene matches: 5. Findings and limits, study-wide: Solely CMV serostatus was available to characterize immune exposure. Per a prior analysis, the majority of TCR beta V segments were productive roughly 87% or roughly 30% of the time. Later analysis suggested links between common viral pathogens and several top significant clusters.

The receptor comes from a woman aged 25 to 45 in good health and CMV-seronegative. Sequencing input: PBMCs. The genes are TRBV14 and TRBJ1-1, with 9 nucleotides matching TRBD1. CDR3 sequence (DNA): TGTGCCAGCAGCCTCGGGACAGGGATTAACACTGAAGCTTTCTTT. Its protein is CASSLGTGINTEAFF.